These 11 T cell receptor beta chains originate from one sample sequenced in a study of control samples from healthy donors and cancer patients. The method was immunoSEQ multiplex PCR; TCRdb's version includes in-frame clones alone and lacks a portion of them. The sample records about 150,000 clones, roughly 89% being singletons. Sequencing was done on a sample of blood. The receptors originated from a man younger than 45 in good health.

This chain connects TRBV4-2 to TRBJ1-4, with D unresolved. The CDR3 loop spans 13 amino acids. Per germline, CDR1 LGHNA and CDR2 YNFKEQ. Trimming stripped 2 bases from V and 2 bases from J, with 3 bases between. In nucleotides, the CDR3 is TGTGCCAGCAGCCAATCCACTAATGAAAAACTGTTTTTT. Encoded protein: CASSQSTNEKLFF.

V gene TRBV2 combines with J gene TRBJ2-5; the D gene is possibly TRBD1 (6 bases). The CDR3 sequence is 15 residues long. Germline lookup yields CDR1 SNHLY and CDR2 FYNNEI. Trimming pared 8 bases from V and 2 bases from J, leaving 18 bases between. CDR3 protein: CASPHRAPRQETQYF. The CDR3 DNA reads as TGTGCCAGCCCCCACAGGGCGCCGAGACAAGAGACCCAGTACTTC.

The V gene is TRBV25-1, the J gene TRBJ2-3; possibly TRBD1 or TRBD2 for D (5 bases each). The CDR3 length is 16 residues. The V gene lost 2 bases and the J gene lost 0 bases, with 12 bases spanning the gap. CDR1 is MGHDK and CDR2 is SYGVNS in the germline V gene. CDR3 sequence: CASSEGRQSSTDTQYF. Written as DNA, the CDR3 is TGTGCCAGCAGTGAAGGGAGACAGTCTAGCACAGATACGCAGTATTTT.

V is TRBV2 and J is TRBJ2-2; TRBD2 matches at 10 bases. This CDR3 is built from 16 residues. V lost 1 base, J lost 8 bases, and 7 bases stayed unmatched. Looked up from germline, CDR1 is SNHLY and CDR2 is FYNNEI. CDR3 in amino acids: CASSEGTSGILGELFF. The CDR3 bases are TGTGCCAGCAGTGAAGGGACTAGCGGTATTCTGGGGGAGCTGTTTTTT.

V and J are TRBV1 and TRBJ2-3; the table's D call, TRBD1, was not checked against the DNA. TRBV1 is a pseudogene segment. The CDR3 is 14 amino acids. The DNA for the CDR3 is TGCACCAGCAGCCGATGGGCTAACACAGATACGCAGTATTTT. Protein: CTSSRWANTDTQYF.

The rearrangement joins TRBV6-5 to TRBJ2-3; 12 bases are a match to TRBD2. CDR1 and CDR2 (germline): MNHEY, SVGAGI. The CDR3 extends over 14 amino acids. J lost 7 bases, V lost 6 bases, and 5 bases had no gene match. The CDR3 here is CASRPWTSGNTQYF. In DNA form, the CDR3 reads TGTGCCAGCAGGCCCTGGACTAGCGGGAATACGCAGTATTTT.

This sequence joins TRBV11-2 and TRBJ2-7, with D maybe TRBD1 (6 bases). The V end lost 2 bases, the J end lost 5 bases, and 19 bases lay between the germline ends. Germline lookup yields CDR1 SGHAT and CDR2 FQNNGV. CDR3 length equals 16 residues. The CDR3 protein is CASSLLVGQGSHEQYF. The CDR3 DNA reads as TGTGCCAGCAGCTTATTGGTTGGTCAGGGGTCCCACGAGCAGTACTTC.

The gene calls are TRBV9 and TRBJ1-2; possible D gene TRBD1, 5 bases. The CDR3 is 15 amino acids. Germline V CDR1 and CDR2: SGDLS, YYNGEE. V lost 0 bases to trimming and J lost 8 bases, with 17 bases between them. CDR3 sequence: CASSVEEGRAQGYTF. In nucleotides, the CDR3 is TGTGCCAGCAGCGTAGAGGAGGGCAGGGCTCAGGGCTACACCTTC.

This clone was counted once. The J gene is TRBJ2-3, the V gene TRBV9; a weak D match, TRBD2 (5 bases). The germline V gene encodes CDR1 SGDLS and CDR2 YYNGEE. The ends were cut back, 2 bases at V and 2 bases at J, with 12 bases in the middle. This CDR3 is built from 15 residues. CDR3 DNA: TGTGCCAGCAGCGTTATCGGACTTTTCACAGATACGCAGTATTTT. It specifies CASSVIGLFTDTQYF.

The V call is TRBV18, the J call TRBJ2-7; D is perhaps TRBD1 or TRBD2 (5 bases each). There are 13 residues in the CDR3. V lost 4 bases and J 2 bases, leaving 9 bases between the germline ends. The germline CDR1 and CDR2 sequences are KGHSH and LQKENI. CDR3 amino acids: CASSRDGTYEQYF. The CDR3 region has the DNA TGTGCCAGCTCACGGGACGGAACCTACGAGCAGTACTTC.

This sequence joins TRBV5-6 and TRBJ2-2; no firm D call. V was pared by 0 bases and J by 1 base, with 13 bases between. There are 17 residues in the CDR3. CDR1 and CDR2 from the germline V gene are SGHDT and YYEEEE. The CDR3 DNA sequence: TGTGCCAGCAGCTTGGCGCGGCAGGCCAGGAACACCGGGGAGCTGTTTTTT. Its translation is CASSLARQARNTGELFF.